This is a list of T cell receptor beta chains from one sample in a study of blood T cell repertoires in COVID-19. Only in-frame clones appear in the TCRdb table, and some are missing; sequencing was by immunoSEQ multiplex PCR. This table has some 370,000 clones, 90% appearing once. Sample: peripheral blood. These receptors all stem from a man in his late teens or twenties with active or convalescent COVID-19. CDR3s include the opening cysteine and the closing phenylalanine or tryptophan. Fields, in order: clone size, V gene, D gene, J gene, CDR3 DNA, CDR3 protein. A D gene is named only where the DNA matches it firmly. The size of a clone is reported for some rows only, either as once, few or many, or as a class for expanded clones.

.	TRBV10-3	.	TRBJ2-3	TGTGCCATCAGCGGTAGGTCAGGGCCTCGCACAGATACGCAGTATTTT	CAISGRSGPRTDTQYF
.	TRBV7-8	.	TRBJ1-1	TGTGCCAGCAGGGAAGACAGGACGAACACTGAAGCTTTCTTT	CASREDRTNTEAFF
once	TRBV25-1	.	TRBJ1-2	TGTGCCAGCTGGACAGAGTCTGGCTACACCTTC	CASWTESGYTF
.	TRBV7-7	.	TRBJ2-5	TGTGCCAGCAGCTTAGGAGGGCTCCTCGGGGAGACCCAGTACTTC	CASSLGGLLGETQYF
.	TRBV25-1	.	TRBJ2-7	TGTGCCAGCAGTGATCTCGGCAGGGTGCAGCAGTACTTC	CASSDLGRVQQYF
.	TRBV27	.	TRBJ2-2	TGTGCCAGCAGTTTTAATCCGGCTAGACCCAACACCGGGGAGCTGTTTTTT	CASSFNPARPNTGELFF
.	TRBV2	.	TRBJ1-2	TGTGCCAGCAGTGAAGCGGCAGTCATACCATATGGCTACACCTTC	CASSEAAVIPYGYTF
once	TRBV6-2/TRBV6-3	TRBD2	TRBJ2-7	TGTGCCAGCAGCCCTAGCGGGAGGCCCTCAGTTTACGAGCAGTACTTC	CASSPSGRPSVYEQYF
.	TRBV11-3	.	TRBJ1-3	TGTGCCAGCAGCCAAAGCCCGGGAGACACCATATATTTT	CASSQSPGDTIYF
.	TRBV28	.	TRBJ2-3	TGTGCCAGCAGTTCCTCTAACACAGATACGCAGTATTTT	CASSSSNTDTQYF
once	TRBV5-1	TRBD1	TRBJ2-7	TGCGCCAGCAGCTTGGTCGGACAGGGGGCCGTATCCTACGAGCAGTACTTC	CASSLVGQGAVSYEQYF
.	TRBV28	.	TRBJ1-1	TGTGCCAGCAGTTTAGGTGGGGCGCGTGGGGCAATGACTGAAGCTTTCTTT	CASSLGGARGAMTEAFF
.	TRBV7-8	.	TRBJ2-3	TGTGCCAGCAGCCTAAACAGGGATACGCAGTATTTT	CASSLNRDTQYF
.	TRBV2	TRBD2	TRBJ2-1	TGTGCCAGCAGCGTGGGACTAGCGGGGGGGAATGAGCAGTTCTTC	CASSVGLAGGNEQFF
.	TRBV5-1	.	TRBJ1-1	TGCGCCAGCAGCTCTTCAGGGCTGAACACTGAAGCTTTCTTT	CASSSSGLNTEAFF